This entry features one T cell receptor beta chain sequence. Its antigen remains unidentified. Method: immunoSEQ multiplex PCR; TCRdb's copy keeps in-frame clones and lacks some. In the table there are some 58,000 clones, 80% of which are singletons. Trimming took 3 bases from V and 6 from J, leaving 9 bases between them. Looked up from germline, CDR1 is DFQATT and CDR2 is SNEGSKA (reference sequence). The CDR3 runs to 12 residues. The data were obtained in a study of T cell responses to AZD1222 COVID-19 vaccine. The study, taken as a whole, reports: At 160-218 and 743-854, vaccine-associated CD4 TCRs were dominant, and they spanned spike.

This sequence was found in an adult who received the AZD1222 COVID-19 vaccine. The V call is TRBV20-1, the J call TRBJ2-1; TRBD2 might be the D (5 bases). The starting material was peripheral blood, obtained 28 days after the second AZD1222 dose. CDR3 DNA: TGCAGTGCTAGTCCCGGGGTCAATGAGCAGTTCTTC. This gives the protein CSASPGVNEQFF.